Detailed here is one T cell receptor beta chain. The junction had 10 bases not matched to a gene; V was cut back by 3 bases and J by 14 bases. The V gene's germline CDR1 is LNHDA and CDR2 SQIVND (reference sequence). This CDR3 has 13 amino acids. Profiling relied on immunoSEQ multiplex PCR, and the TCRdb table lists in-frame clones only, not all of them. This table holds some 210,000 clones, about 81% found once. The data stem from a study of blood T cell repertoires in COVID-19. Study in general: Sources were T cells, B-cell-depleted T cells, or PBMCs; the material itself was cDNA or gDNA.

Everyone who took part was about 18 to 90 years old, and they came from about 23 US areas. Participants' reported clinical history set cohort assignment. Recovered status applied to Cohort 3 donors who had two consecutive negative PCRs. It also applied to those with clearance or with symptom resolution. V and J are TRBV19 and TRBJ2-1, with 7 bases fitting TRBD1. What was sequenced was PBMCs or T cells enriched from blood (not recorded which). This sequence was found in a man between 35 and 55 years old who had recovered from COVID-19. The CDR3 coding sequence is TGTGCCAGTAGTATCCAACCCCGACAGGGTGAGTTCTTC. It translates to CASSIQPRQGEFF.